Detailed here is one TCR beta chain. The data derive from a study of shared clonotypes between healthy human individuals. Germline V gives CDR1 KGHSH, CDR2 LQKENI. The V gene lost 4 bases and the J gene lost 3 bases, with 16 bases spanning the gap. The CDR3 is 15 amino acids. Method: immunoSEQ multiplex PCR; TCRdb's copy keeps in-frame clones and lacks some. The sample lists about 1.5 million clones, roughly 96% occurring once. Material for sequencing was naive CD4+ T cells sorted from blood. Documented subset: CD45RA+ positively selected. This TCR came from a man aged 25 to 45 in good health. The chain links TRBV18 to TRBJ2-7; TRBD1 might be the D (5 bases). The DNA of the CDR3 is TGTGCCAGCTCACAGGCGCCAGGGTTAGGCTACGAGCAGTACTTC. Translation: CASSQAPGLGYEQYF. The full variable domain, rest sourced from reference TRBV18 and TRBJ2-7, is NAGVMQNPRHLVRRRGQEARLRCSPMKGHSHVYWYRQLPEEGLKFMVYLQKENIIDESGMPKERFSAEFPKEGPSILRIQQVVRGDSAAYFCASSQAPGLGYEQYFGPGTRLTVT.